This paragraph covers one TCR beta chain sequence. The target antigen is unknown. This entry is derived from a study of CD8 T cells in ankylosing spondylitis. Study results and caveats: It was reported that disease-linked clones were significantly enriched in matched ankylosing spondylitis synovial fluid. Relatively scarce in peripheral blood, disease-linked clones were CD8+. Blood of patients with ankylosing spondylitis appeared to be characterized by a TCR beta motif of several highly homologous variants.

Using quantitative 5'-RACE with molecular barcodes, the authors made TCR beta libraries. TCRdb recomputed calls from the 5' RACE reads with MiXCR, one row per CDR3 protein. The table has fewer than 200,000 distinct CDR3 sequences, approximately 18% seen once; the top ten hold roughly 4.5%. Germline CDR1 reads MNHNY; CDR2 reads SVGAGI (reference sequence). The CDR3 runs 16 residues. V lost 8 bases and J lost 9, with 23 bases in between. Sequencing was performed on blood, either unsorted or a sorted T cell fraction (not recorded which). J is TRBJ1-6 and V is TRBV6-6; D uncertain. This receptor was identified in a male donor under 30 with ankylosing spondylitis or in good health (not recorded which). DNA for the CDR3: TGTGCCAGCGGAGACACCACGAGAGGCTCGATTTCACCCCTCCACTTT. Translation gives CASGDTTRGSISPLHF.